The 22 T cell receptor beta chains given below trace back to one sample, sequenced in a study of CD8 T cells in ankylosing spondylitis. Each CDR3 protein is one row after TCRdb ran MiXCR on the 5' RACE reads. The profile shows 200,000 to 300,000 distinct CDR3 sequences, roughly a quarter of them singletons. The source material was blood, either unsorted or a sorted T cell fraction (not recorded which). The receptor source for this set is a male donor with ankylosing spondylitis or in good health (not recorded which).

The V and J genes are TRBV24-1 and TRBJ2-7; TRBD1 matches at 11 bases. Germline loops: CDR1 KGHDR, CDR2 SFDVKD. V was pared by 9 bases and J by 2 bases, with 5 bases of the junction left unmatched. The length of the CDR3 is 14 residues. DNA for the CDR3: TGTGCCACCTTTCCGGGACAGGGGGCCTACGAGCAGTACTTC. Encoded protein: CATFPGQGAYEQYF.

J is TRBJ2-1 and V is TRBV29-1; D is unresolved. Germline V gene lookup returns CDR1 SQVTM and CDR2 ANQGSEA. V was cut by 4 bases and J by 2 bases, with 9 bases left in between. The CDR3 has 13 amino acids. The CDR3 bases are TGCAGCGTTGCTCCCCGGCCCTACAATGAGCAGTTCTTC. Its protein product is CSVAPRPYNEQFF.

The rearrangement joins TRBV7-3 to TRBJ2-1; 11 nucleotides align to TRBD1. J lost 8 bases, V lost 3 bases, and 9 bases had no gene match. Germline V gene data show CDR1 as SGHTA and CDR2 as FQGTGA. The CDR3 has 16 amino acids. The DNA of the CDR3 is TGTGCCAGCAGCTTGTTTGCTGGACAGGGGGCTCATGAGCAGTTCTTC. Translating it yields CASSLFAGQGAHEQFF.

This clonotype has a count of ten or more. The gene calls are TRBV15 and TRBJ2-5; D remains ambiguous. The ends were cut back, 0 bases at V and 5 bases at J, with 13 bases in the middle. CDR1 and CDR2 (germline): LNHNV, YYDKDF (reference sequence). CDR3 length: 15 residues. CDR3 coding DNA: TGTGCCACCAGCAGAGATACGCAGAAGTGGGAGACCCAGTACTTC. Its protein product is CATSRDTQKWETQYF.

The rearrangement uses TRBV20-1 and TRBJ2-7; a possible D gene is TRBD1 (6 bases). Germline V lookup: CDR1 DFQATT, CDR2 SNEGSKA (reference sequence). The CDR3 consists of 14 residues. V lost 2 bases, J lost 6 bases, and 17 bases lay in between. CDR3 sequence reads: CSARKQGFRGEQYF. CDR3 DNA: TGCAGTGCTAGAAAGCAGGGATTCAGGGGCGAGCAGTACTTC.

This clonotype has at least ten counts. The CDR3 bases are TGTGCCTGCCTGGGTAAGGTGGGAAAACTGTTTTTT. Translation: CACLGKVGKLFF. This sequence joins TRBV28 and TRBJ1-4; D unresolved. Germline values: CDR1 MDHEN, CDR2 SYDVKM. This CDR3 region has 12 residues. Trimming left V 11 bases short and J 10 bases short, with 17 bases between.

The J gene is TRBJ2-7, the V gene TRBV20-1; D is undetermined. Germline values: CDR1 DFQATT, CDR2 SNEGSKA (reference sequence). The CDR3 runs to 13 residues. The V end lost 6 bases, the J end lost 4 bases, and 16 bases lay between the germline ends. Written as DNA, the CDR3 is TGCAGTGCCCCCGGCCTAATGGGGTACGAGCAGTACTTC. Encoded protein: CSAPGLMGYEQYF.

This chain links TRBV6-1 with TRBJ2-1; TRBD2 agrees at 8 bases. Per germline, CDR1 MNHNS and CDR2 SASEGT. This CDR3 is built from 17 residues. J gave up 1 base and V 6 bases, and 11 bases lay outside the gene matches. DNA for the CDR3: TGTGCCAGCAGGGACGGGGGACTAGAAACGTCCTACAATGAGCAGTTCTTC. Protein sequence: CASRDGGLETSYNEQFF.

This clonotype occurred a few times. The rearrangement uses TRBV5-6 and TRBJ2-1, with TRBD2 identical over 7 bases. With 4 bases clipped from V and 3 bases from J, the junction kept 7 bases outside the gene matches. Germline CDR1 and CDR2: SGHDT and YYEEEE. The CDR3 has 15 amino acids. The CDR3 region has the DNA TGTGCCAGCAGCCTCCCGGGGACTAACTACAATGAGCAGTTCTTC. Protein sequence: CASSLPGTNYNEQFF.

This chain links TRBV6-5 with TRBJ2-7; a possible D gene is TRBD2 (5 bases). CDR1 MNHEY and CDR2 SVGAGI come from the germline V gene. The CDR3 sequence is 15 residues long. Between the trimmed V and J ends, which lost 0 bases and 1 base, there was a span of 10 bases. The CDR3 coding sequence is TGTGCCAGCAGTTACTCCCCGGGGAGTTCCTACGAGCAGTACTTC. Its translation is CASSYSPGSSYEQYF.

The chain is built from TRBV11-2 and TRBJ2-7; a possible D gene is TRBD1 (6 bases). V was trimmed by 1 base and J by 4 bases, leaving 14 bases between them. Germline CDR1 reads SGHAT; CDR2 reads FQNNGV. This CDR3 is 15 amino acids long. The DNA of the CDR3 is TGTGCCAGCAGCTTAGTCCCCCTACAGGGTTACGAGCAGTACTTC. Translated: CASSLVPLQGYEQYF.

Of note for this clonotype: The junction departs from germline at one end; a sequencing error may be responsible. The chain uses TRBV6-5 and TRBJ2-7, with 11 bases fitting TRBD1. Germline CDR1 MNHEY, CDR2 SVGAGI. The CDR3 has 15 residues. The CDR3 protein is CASSYWGTGGDQQYF. CDR3 nucleotides: TGTGCCAGCAGCTACTGGGGGACAGGGGGGGATCAGCAGTACTTC.

This clonotype came up many times. The V gene is TRBV29-1, the J gene TRBJ2-7; D may match TRBD1 or TRBD2 (5 bases each). Germline V gene data show CDR1 as SQVTM and CDR2 as ANQGSEA. The CDR3 runs 14 residues. Trimming cost V 1 base and J 7 bases, with 17 bases left between them. CDR3 amino acids: CSVEAGGGTREQYF. As DNA, the CDR3 is TGCAGCGTTGAAGCGGGTGGGGGAACTCGTGAGCAGTACTTC.

This clonotype was observed at least ten times. This chain uses TRBV11-2 with TRBJ1-1, with D perhaps TRBD1 (6 bases). This CDR3 spans 17 amino acids. Trimming shortened V by 3 bases and J by 2 bases, and 19 bases separated the two germline ends. CDR1 SGHAT and CDR2 FQNNGV come from the germline V gene. In nucleotides, the CDR3 is TGTGCCAGCAGCTTCTCGTCGACGAACAGGGCTAACACTGAAGCTTTCTTT. Translated, it gives CASSFSSTNRANTEAFF.

This clonotype showed up many times. The chain is built from TRBV10-3 and TRBJ2-1, with TRBD2 as a possible D gene (5 bases). This CDR3 has 14 amino acids. With 4 bases removed from V and 6 bases from J, the gap between germline ends came to 13 bases. The germline V gene encodes CDR1 ENHRY and CDR2 SYGVKD. The CDR3 here is CAISAALGSNEQFF. In nucleotides, the CDR3 is TGTGCCATCAGTGCGGCCCTGGGGAGCAATGAGCAGTTCTTC.

The chain combines TRBV5-1 with TRBJ2-7; D not resolved. The V gene's germline CDR1 is SGHRS and CDR2 YFSETQ. The V end was cut by 5 bases, the J end by 13 bases, with 22 bases between. The CDR3 extends over 13 amino acids. This chain's CDR3 is CASRWRAGLIYYF. The CDR3 bases are TGCGCCAGCAGGTGGCGAGCAGGCCTGATTTACTACTTC. Supplemented by reference TRBV5-1 and TRBJ2-7, the full variable domain reads KAGVTQTPRYLIKTRGQQVTLSCSPISGHRSVSWYQQTPGQGLQFLFEYFSETQRNKGNFPGRFSGRQFSNSRSEMNVSTLELGDSALYLCASRWRAGLIYYFGPGTRLTVT.

This clonotype was observed at least ten times. The chain is built from TRBV10-3 and TRBJ2-7, with D perhaps TRBD1 or TRBD2 (6 bases each). The CDR3 is 15 residues long. Trimming stripped 3 bases from V and 3 bases from J, with 15 bases between. CDR1 and CDR2 from the germline V gene are ENHRY and SYGVKD. CDR3 DNA sequence: TGTGCCATCAGTGAAGGTGATAGGGGGGTCTACGAGCAGTACTTC. As protein: CAISEGDRGVYEQYF.

The J gene is TRBJ1-2, the V gene TRBV7-2; perhaps TRBD1 as D (6 bases). The CDR3 has 12 amino acids. Per germline, CDR1 SGHTA and CDR2 FQGNSA. V lost 4 bases, J lost 7 bases, and 10 bases lay in between. The CDR3 is CASSSHRAGYTF. CDR3 DNA: TGTGCCAGCAGCTCTCACAGGGCTGGCTACACCTTC.

This clonotype was detected a few times. CDR3 protein: CASSLPTSGADTQYF. CDR3 bases: TGTGCCAGCAGCTTACCAACATCGGGGGCGGATACGCAGTATTTT. This chain uses TRBV7-3 with TRBJ2-3; the D call may be TRBD1 or TRBD2 (6 bases each). The germline CDR1 and CDR2 sequences are SGHTA and FQGTGA. There are 15 residues in the CDR3. With 2 bases removed from V and 6 bases from J, the gap between germline ends came to 15 bases.

In its sample, this clonotype was seen a few times. The J gene is TRBJ1-4, the V gene TRBV6-1; D gene unclear. Trimming left V 7 bases short and J 5 bases short, with 8 bases between. This CDR3 spans 12 amino acids. The V gene's germline CDR1 is MNHNS and CDR2 SASEGT. The CDR3 bases are TGTGCCAGCAAACGGGTGAATGAAAAACTGTTTTTT. Its protein product is CASKRVNEKLFF.

This clonotype came up many times. The chain employs TRBV5-1 and TRBJ2-1, with 7 bases that match TRBD1. CDR1 is SGHRS, CDR2 YFSETQ, per germline. J was trimmed by 0 bases and V by 2 bases; bases with no gene match: 8. CDR3 length: 17 residues. Here the CDR3 reads CASSFTRGSSSYNEQFF. In nucleotides, the CDR3 is TGCGCCAGCAGCTTTACCAGGGGGTCAAGCTCCTACAATGAGCAGTTCTTC.

V usage is TRBV20-1 and J usage is TRBJ2-2; 11 bases are a match to TRBD1. The CDR3 is made up of 15 amino acids. The germline gives CDR1 DFQATT, CDR2 SNEGSKA (reference sequence). The V segment lost 4 bases and the J segment 3 bases; nucleotides outside the gene matches: 4. Written as DNA, the CDR3 is TGCAGTGCTATAGGACAGGGGGCCGACACCGGGGAGCTGTTTTTT. It translates to CSAIGQGADTGELFF.